This T cell receptor beta chain was captured in a study of Ad26.COV2.S vaccination and SARS-CoV-2 variants. Study at large: Ad26.COV2.S was injected intramuscularly once or twice, 56 days apart. Study-level points and caveats: Those who received vaccine or placebo ended up with similar non-spike TCR breadth.

CDR1 SGHNT and CDR2 YENEEA come from the germline V gene. Trimming took 2 bases from V and 8 from J, leaving 16 bases between them. This CDR3 is built from 16 residues. Notes on this clone: Its target is not known.

TCRdb's table, derived via immunoSEQ multiplex PCR, lists solely in-frame clones and lacks some. Of around 320,000 clones in the sample, approximately 86% were seen once. Treatment noted: some 20 received Ad26.COV2.S at low or high dose, single or two shots; roughly five received placebo; per-sample allocation not given. Day 63 after the first injection of vaccine or placebo was the sampling time. The sequenced sample was peripheral blood, obtained in a trial of Ad26.COV2.S vaccine versus placebo. This clonotype was obtained from a person aged 18-65 years who received the Ad26.COV2.S COVID-19 vaccine or a placebo. The V and J genes are TRBV11-3 and TRBJ1-6, with D unclear. The CDR3 reads CASSLNPDPFDSPLHF. In nucleotides, the CDR3 is TGTGCCAGCAGCTTAAATCCAGACCCCTTCGATTCACCCCTCCACTTT.